The subject of this entry is one TCR beta chain. What this receptor recognizes is not known. Base quality data are lacking; no much larger clone is found one base away. The CDR3, cysteine through phenylalanine, is 12 amino acids long. Only CDR3 DNA is held: 36 bases, read in frame from base 1. The germline ends are 5 bases apart after V is trimmed by 2 bases and J by 7 bases. CDR1 and CDR2, per the germline V gene (reference sequence), are MNHNY and SVGAGI. The sample originates from a study of T cells in Graves' hyperthyroidism and ophthalmopathy (dated by TCRdb to about 2019). In terms of the full investigation: TCR V-J signatures able to tell the groups apart were searched for in a discovery cohort of more than 90 patients, of whom more than 40 had Graves' ophthalmopathy and about 60 had stable Graves' hyperthyroidism. Prospective prediction of ophthalmopathy was tested in an independent validation cohort of approximately 19 hyperthyroidism patients and some 17 patients who later progressed to ophthalmopathy. For training and testing, the 80 to 100 patients in the discovery cohort were randomly divided in a 7:3 ratio. In roughly six Graves' hyperthyroidism patients, the study also compared T-cell repertoires from thyroid tissue with T-cell repertoires from blood. After sampling, hyperthyroidism patients received methimazole starting at 30 mg daily, and ophthalmopathy patients received high-dose intravenous methylprednisolone. The paper reports TCR Vbeta CDR3 sequencing of some 140 peripheral blood samples: approximately 41 ophthalmopathy, 70 to 85 hyperthyroidism and approximately 17 progressor patients.

TCR beta CDR3 regions were amplified from RNA transcripts. For the first round of RT-PCR on the TCR CDR3, the HTBI primer set was used together with the Qiagen OneStep RT-PCR kit. The libraries were constructed in a second round of multiplex PCR and then size-selected and purified. Sequencing of the libraries was done on an Illumina HiSeq2000 using paired-end 100 bp reads. The authors processed their data as follows. SOAPnuke was used to process the raw data, throwing out any read that contained adapters or uncalled bases, had a mean Phred below 15, or lacked an exact constant-primer or identifier match. COPE v1.2.5 was used to merge the high-quality paired reads, and each unique nucleotide sequence was defined as a clonotype. MiTCR v1.1 was used to align the clonotypes against IMGT TRBV, TRBD and TRBJ reference segments. Only V-J combinations with frequency above 0.0001, covering 99.2% of repertoires, were analysed. The TCS score was defined as F50 (clonal expansion) divided by E x V (chaos), with BLOSUM62-based TCRdist calculated between CDR3 peptides within each V-J. Welch's t-statistics and random forest reduced around 520 V-J features to 13, which were used in a naive Bayes classifier (R e1071). Thyroid-blood repertoire similarity was quantified with the Morisita-Horn index. TCRdb handled the public reads itself, with Q25 trimming in fastp and clone calling in MiXCR, and kept productive beta chains. Duplicate CDR3 protein sequences are folded into a single record with the most common DNA and genes. The V and J calls were determined by TCRdb, not by the authors. Counted in this sample were roughly 500,000 distinct CDR3 sequences; 40% to 50% of them appeared once. The biggest ten clones account for around two fifths of the sample.

The research as a whole found: A 13 V-J signature model separated ophthalmopathy from stable hyperthyroidism, with approximately 87% sensitivity and 81.08% specificity in cross-validation and 80%/75% in testing. No statistical method was used to set the sample size in advance, and investigators knew the group allocation. Most expanded thyroid clonotypes (frequency above 0.001) were also found in blood, which suggests that blood repertoires may mirror thyroid immune responses. During validation, the model predicted progression to ophthalmopathy a median of around six months ahead of onset, with more than 55% sensitivity and about 75% specificity.

Patients with uncontrolled infections, other autoimmune diseases, pregnancy or lactation were excluded. Diagnoses were based on clinical symptoms, serum thyroxine and TRAb, thyroid ultrasound and orbital computed tomography. Total RNA was extracted using Trizol reagent, and RNA quality was assessed on an Agilent 2100 Bioanalyzer. The chain uses TRBV6-6 and TRBJ2-2, with the D gene not confidently named. The receptor was isolated from an adult woman with Graves' disease, either hyperthyroidism or ophthalmopathy (not recorded which). The sequenced material came from peripheral blood or thyroid tissue (not recorded which). The CDR3 loop reads CASSYGLGELFF. The nucleotides are TGTGCCAGCAGTTACGGCCTCGGGGAGCTGTTTTTT.